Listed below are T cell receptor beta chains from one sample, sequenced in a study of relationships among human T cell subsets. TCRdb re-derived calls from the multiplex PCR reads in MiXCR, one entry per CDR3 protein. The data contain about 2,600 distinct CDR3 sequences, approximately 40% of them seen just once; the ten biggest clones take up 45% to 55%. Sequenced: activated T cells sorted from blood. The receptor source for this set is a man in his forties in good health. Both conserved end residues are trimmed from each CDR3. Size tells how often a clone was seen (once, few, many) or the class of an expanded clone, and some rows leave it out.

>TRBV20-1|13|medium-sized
SARGQGGWQETQY
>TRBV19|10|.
ASSREYDTQY
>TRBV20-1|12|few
SADLNDRGNGYT
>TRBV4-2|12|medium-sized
ASTLTSGSTGQF
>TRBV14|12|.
ASSSRTGPYEQY
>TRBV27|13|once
ASSLRQGGNQPQH
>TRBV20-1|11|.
SAGGTGYYGYT
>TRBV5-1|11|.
ASSLGGSDTQY
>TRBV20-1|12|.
SASKGAGNQPQH
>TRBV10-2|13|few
ASSESKESVQPQH
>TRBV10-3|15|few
AISELQTGPVTDTQY
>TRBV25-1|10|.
ASSEFVAEQY
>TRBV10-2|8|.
ATYRGEQF
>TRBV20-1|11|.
SARGTGYYGYT
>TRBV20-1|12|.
SASSRRDNGGYT
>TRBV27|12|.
ASSLRDRSREQF
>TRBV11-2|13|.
ASSALLRNQETQY
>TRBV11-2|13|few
ASSSHSGRGYEQY
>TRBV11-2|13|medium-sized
ASSPRGGWADTQY
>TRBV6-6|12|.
ASSGQNSYNEQF
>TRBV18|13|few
ASSPTSGRANEQF
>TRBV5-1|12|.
ASSDLAAGETQY
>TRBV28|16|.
ASSFSPGFGSLNQPQH
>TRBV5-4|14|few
ASSFRTSGGKDEQF
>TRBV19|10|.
ASSRRSGTVT
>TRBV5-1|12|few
ASRTSGKVDTQY
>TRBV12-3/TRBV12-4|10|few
ASSSRADIQY
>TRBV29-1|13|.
SVVDLATGRETQY
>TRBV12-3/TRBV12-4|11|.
ASSFTGGSPLH
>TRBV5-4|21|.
ASSPQASGDYFGGVTYTYEQY
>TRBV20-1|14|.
SAIGVTGVSSYEQY
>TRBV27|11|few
ASSLGSYYEQY
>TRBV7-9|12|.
ASSDQELPSEQY
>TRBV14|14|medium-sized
ASSHGLAGGRNEQF
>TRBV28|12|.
AGSPPGQYKEQF
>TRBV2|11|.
ASSVRGTGELF
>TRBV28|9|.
ASCRWPELF
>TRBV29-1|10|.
SVHHHTDTQY
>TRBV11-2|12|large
ASSLGVIDGEQY
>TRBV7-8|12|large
ASSLGSRTNEQF
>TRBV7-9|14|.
ASSAKLAGDHNEQF
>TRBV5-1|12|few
ASSLVTDNSPLH
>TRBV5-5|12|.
ASSPEDGSYEQY